The 9 T cell receptor beta chains below all came from one sample that was sequenced in a study of cytotoxic CD8 clonotypes in ibrutinib-treated CLL. Repertoires were generated with immunoSEQ multiplex PCR, while TCRdb's copy carries only in-frame clones and drops some. The sample yields approximately 100,000 clones, approximately 56% seen once. The sequencing used PBMCs, collected after 24 months of ibrutinib treatment. These receptors came from a human donor with chronic lymphocytic leukemia.

The chain recombines TRBV2 with TRBJ2-7, with D possibly matching TRBD2 (6 bases). Germline-derived CDR1 and CDR2 are SNHLY and FYNNEI. The CDR3 has 14 amino acids. V shed 5 bases and J shed 2 bases, with 13 bases lying between them. CDR3 bases: TGTGCCAGCAGTACCGGGGGAGCCCCCTACGAGCAGTACTTC. Residues: CASSTGGAPYEQYF.

The rearrangement links TRBV19 to TRBJ2-7; 9 bases fit TRBD1. After removal of 7 bases from V and 1 base from J, the junction contained 8 bases not matched to a gene. The CDR3 has 15 residues. Germline V gene data show CDR1 as LNHDA and CDR2 as SQIVND (reference sequence). CDR3 DNA sequence: TGTGCCAGTATGGCCGGGACAGGGACATCCTACGAGCAGTACTTC. It is translated as CASMAGTGTSYEQYF. Supplemented by reference TRBV19 and TRBJ2-7, the full variable domain reads DGGITQSPKYLFRKEGQNVTLSCEQNLNHDAMYWYRQDPGQGLRLIYYSQIVNDFQKGDIAEGYSVSREKKESFPLTVTSAQKNPTAFYLCASMAGTGTSYEQYFGPGTRLTVT.

The V call is TRBV9, the J call TRBJ1-6; perhaps TRBD1 as D (5 bases). Germline V CDR1 and CDR2: SGDLS, YYNGEE. The CDR3 totals 17 residues. Trimming stripped 3 bases from V and 5 bases from J, with 18 bases between. The CDR3 DNA reads TGTGCCAGCAGCGGGAGGGTTTGGGTGGGGGATAATTCACCCCTCCACTTT. Protein product: CASSGRVWVGDNSPLHF.

This clone was picked up a small number of times. The V call is TRBV30, the J call TRBJ2-5; D unresolved. The V and J ends lost 2 bases and 11 bases respectively, with 21 bases between them. This CDR3 region has 14 residues. Germline CDR1 is GTSNPN and CDR2 is SVGIG (reference sequence). The CDR3 spells CAWSNAARTSMQYF. The CDR3 DNA follows: TGTGCCTGGAGTAATGCGGCGAGAACCTCAATGCAGTACTTC.

In its sample, this clone was seen a few times. The chain couples TRBV30 to TRBJ1-5; possibly TRBD1 for D (5 bases). Germline V gene lookup returns CDR1 GTSNPN and CDR2 SVGIG (reference sequence). This CDR3 has 14 amino acids. Trimming shortened V by 1 base and J by 6 bases, and 13 bases separated the two germline ends. The CDR3 here is CAWSAGQGSQPQHF. As DNA, the CDR3 is TGTGCCTGGAGTGCGGGGCAGGGCAGTCAGCCCCAGCATTTT. The full variable domain, rest sourced from reference TRBV30 and TRBJ1-5, is SQTIHQWPATLVQPVGSPLSLECTVEGTSNPNLYWYRQAAGRGLQLLFYSVGIGQISSEVPQNLSASRPQDRQFILSSKKLLLSDSGFYLCAWSAGQGSQPQHFGDGTRLSIL.

This CDR3 reads CASSEPRTGGGNEQFF. The CDR3 DNA follows: TGTGCCAGCAGTGAACCCCGGACAGGGGGTGGCAATGAGCAGTTCTTC. This sequence joins TRBV25-1 and TRBJ2-1, with 10 bases fitting TRBD1. Germline lookup yields CDR1 MGHDK and CDR2 SYGVNS. The CDR3 is 16 residues long. Germline trimming cut 2 bases from V and 6 bases from J; bases unmatched to any gene: 7.

This rearrangement joins TRBV5-1 to TRBJ2-3; TRBD2 is a possible D gene (6 bases). The CDR3 covers 16 residues. V was shortened by 0 bases and J by 2 bases, with 13 bases between the two germline ends. Germline-derived CDR1 and CDR2 are SGHRS and YFSETQ. The CDR3 is CASSLESGVYTDTQYF. The CDR3 DNA is TGCGCCAGCAGCTTGGAATCGGGGGTCTACACAGATACGCAGTATTTT.

The sample holds one count of this clone. V usage is TRBV5-8 and J usage is TRBJ2-5; the D gene could be TRBD1 or TRBD2 (5 bases each). V was trimmed by 0 bases and J by 5 bases, leaving 11 bases between them. The CDR3 has 14 residues. CDR1 SGHTS and CDR2 YDEGEE come from the germline V gene. CDR3 protein: CASSLGGLFETQYF. As DNA, the CDR3 is TGTGCCAGCAGCTTGGGGGGGTTGTTCGAGACCCAGTACTTC.

V gene TRBV7-2 combines with J gene TRBJ2-1; tentatively, D is TRBD2 (6 bases). Germline CDR1 reads SGHTA; CDR2 reads FQGNSA. The V gene lost 3 bases and the J gene lost 4 bases, with 10 bases spanning the gap. The CDR3 is 14 amino acids. CDR3 protein: CASSFGGNYNEQFF. CDR3 DNA sequence: TGTGCCAGCAGCTTCGGGGGAAATTACAATGAGCAGTTCTTC.